This T cell receptor beta chain was captured in a study of OX40 agonist ivuxolimab in advanced cancers. In the study overall: Participants could have had prior anti-PD-1, anti-PD-L1 or anti-CTLA-4 therapy, and more than 35% had some. General study findings and limits: Dose levels from 0.1 to 3.0 mg/kg saw CD4+ and CD8+ blood T cells expand clonally by week 6.

As regards this clone: Its antigen is not known.

The table came from immunoSEQ multiplex PCR; TCRdb's copy has only in-frame clones and leaves some out. This table has about 20,000 clones, roughly 72% appearing once. A history of autoimmune disease or systemic immunosuppression excluded patients. After removal of 6 bases from V and 5 bases from J, the junction contained 0 bases not matched to a gene. There are 13 residues in the CDR3. Germline V gene lookup returns CDR1 MNHEY and CDR2 SVGAGI. The chain employs TRBV6-5 and TRBJ2-1, with 11 bases that match TRBD2. The input for sequencing was CD4+ or CD8+ T cells sorted from blood, taken in a trial of the OX40 agonist ivuxolimab. The clonotype was recovered from an adult with an advanced solid tumor such as melanoma, head and neck, liver or kidney cancer. CDR3 residues: CASRGLADNEQFF. The CDR3, as DNA: TGTGCCAGCAGGGGACTAGCGGACAATGAGCAGTTCTTC.